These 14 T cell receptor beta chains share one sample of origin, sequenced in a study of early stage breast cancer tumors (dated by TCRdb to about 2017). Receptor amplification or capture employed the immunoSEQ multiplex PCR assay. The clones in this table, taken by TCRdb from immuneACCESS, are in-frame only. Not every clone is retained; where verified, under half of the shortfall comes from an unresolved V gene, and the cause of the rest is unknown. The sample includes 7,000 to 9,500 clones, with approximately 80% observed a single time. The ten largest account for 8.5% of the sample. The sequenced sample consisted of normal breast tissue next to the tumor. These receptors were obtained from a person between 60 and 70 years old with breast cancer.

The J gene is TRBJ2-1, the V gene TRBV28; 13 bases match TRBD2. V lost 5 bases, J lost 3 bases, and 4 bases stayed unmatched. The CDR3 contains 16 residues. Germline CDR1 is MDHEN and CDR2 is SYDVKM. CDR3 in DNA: TGTGCCAGCAGTGCAGGACTAGCGGGGGACTACAATGAGCAGTTCTTC. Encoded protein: CASSAGLAGDYNEQFF.

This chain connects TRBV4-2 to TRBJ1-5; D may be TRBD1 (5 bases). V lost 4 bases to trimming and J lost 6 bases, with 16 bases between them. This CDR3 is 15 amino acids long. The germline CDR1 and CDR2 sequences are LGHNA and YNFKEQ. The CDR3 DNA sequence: TGTGCCAGCAGCCCCTCGGGGGGGGATAGTCAGCCCCAGCATTTT. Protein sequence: CASSPSGGDSQPQHF.

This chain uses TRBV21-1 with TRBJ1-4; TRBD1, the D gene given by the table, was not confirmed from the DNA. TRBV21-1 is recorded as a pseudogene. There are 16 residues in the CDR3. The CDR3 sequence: CASTKRRAFTNEKLFF. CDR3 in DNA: TGTGCCAGCACTAAGCGCAGGGCGTTTACTAATGAAAAACTGTTTTTT.

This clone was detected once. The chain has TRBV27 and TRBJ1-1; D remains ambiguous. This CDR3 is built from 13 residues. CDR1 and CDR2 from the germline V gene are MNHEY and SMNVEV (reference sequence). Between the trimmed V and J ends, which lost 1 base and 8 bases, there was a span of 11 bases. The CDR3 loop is CASSLFATTEAFF. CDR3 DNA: TGTGCCAGCAGTTTATTTGCGACAACGGAAGCTTTCTTT.

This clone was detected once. The CDR3 nucleotides read TGTGCCTGGAGCATCTCAGGGTATCAGGGTAGCAATCAGCCCCAGCATTTT. It is translated as CAWSISGYQGSNQPQHF. The chain joins TRBV30 to TRBJ1-5; tentative D call: TRBD1 (5 bases). Trimming removed 3 bases at V and 0 bases at J, with 18 bases between. The germline gives CDR1 GTSNPN, CDR2 SVGIG (reference sequence). This CDR3 spans 17 amino acids.

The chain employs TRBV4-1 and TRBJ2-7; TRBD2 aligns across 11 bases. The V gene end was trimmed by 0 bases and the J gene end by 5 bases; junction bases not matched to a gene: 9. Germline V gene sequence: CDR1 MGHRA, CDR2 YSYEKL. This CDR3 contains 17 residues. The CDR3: CASSQETSGALGDEQYF. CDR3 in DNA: TGCGCCAGCAGCCAAGAGACTAGCGGGGCGCTCGGGGACGAGCAGTACTTC.

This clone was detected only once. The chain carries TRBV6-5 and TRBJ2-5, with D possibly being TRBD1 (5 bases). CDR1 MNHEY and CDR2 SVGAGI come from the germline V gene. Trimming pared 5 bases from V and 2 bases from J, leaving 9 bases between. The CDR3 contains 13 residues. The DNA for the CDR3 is TGTGCCAGCAGTGGGGCCCCACAAGAGACCCAGTACTTC. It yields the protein CASSGAPQETQYF.

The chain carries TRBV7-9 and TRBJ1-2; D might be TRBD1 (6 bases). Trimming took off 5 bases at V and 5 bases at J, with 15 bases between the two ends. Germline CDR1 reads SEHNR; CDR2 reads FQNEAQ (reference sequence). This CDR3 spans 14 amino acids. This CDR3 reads CASSRRTELYGYTF. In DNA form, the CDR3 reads TGTGCCAGCAGCAGAAGGACAGAGCTATATGGCTACACCTTC. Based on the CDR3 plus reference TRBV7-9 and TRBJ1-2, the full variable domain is DTGVSQNPRHKITKRGQNVTFRCDPISEHNRLYWYRQTLGQGPEFLTYFQNEAQLEKSRLLSDRFSAERPKGSFSTLEIQRTEQGDSAMYLCASSRRTELYGYTFGSGTRLTVV.

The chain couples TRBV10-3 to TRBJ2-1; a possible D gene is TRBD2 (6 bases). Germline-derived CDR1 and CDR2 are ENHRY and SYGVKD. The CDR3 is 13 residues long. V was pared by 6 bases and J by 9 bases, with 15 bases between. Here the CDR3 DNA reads TGTGCCATCAGGGAGGGACCTCACCCTGAGCAGTTCTTC. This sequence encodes CAIREGPHPEQFF.

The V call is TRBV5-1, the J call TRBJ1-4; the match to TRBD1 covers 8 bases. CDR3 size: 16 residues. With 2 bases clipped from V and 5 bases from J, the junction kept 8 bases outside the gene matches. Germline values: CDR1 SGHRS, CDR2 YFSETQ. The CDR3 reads CASSFLGQGVNEKLFF. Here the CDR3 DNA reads TGCGCCAGCAGCTTCCTCGGACAGGGAGTGAATGAAAAACTGTTTTTT.

The CDR3 here is CASSTGQGSAEAFF. CDR3 DNA: TGTGCCAGCAGCACAGGACAGGGTAGCGCTGAAGCTTTCTTT. The V call is TRBV7-2, the J call TRBJ1-1; 8 nucleotides line up with TRBD1. Germline loops: CDR1 SGHTA, CDR2 FQGNSA. The J segment lost 6 bases and the V segment lost 5 bases, leaving 8 bases of the junction unmatched. There are 14 residues in the CDR3.

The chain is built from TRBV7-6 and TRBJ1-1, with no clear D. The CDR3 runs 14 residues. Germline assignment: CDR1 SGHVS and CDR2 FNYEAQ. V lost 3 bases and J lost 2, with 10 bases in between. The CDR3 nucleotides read TGTGCCAGCAGCTTGTCGCGGAGTAACACTGAAGCTTTCTTT. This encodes CASSLSRSNTEAFF. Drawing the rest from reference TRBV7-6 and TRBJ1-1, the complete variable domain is GAGVSQSPRYKVTKRGQDVALRCDPISGHVSLYWYRQALGQGPEFLTYFNYEAQQDKSGLPNDRFSAERPEGSISTLTIQRTEQRDSAMYRCASSLSRSNTEAFFGQGTRLTVV.

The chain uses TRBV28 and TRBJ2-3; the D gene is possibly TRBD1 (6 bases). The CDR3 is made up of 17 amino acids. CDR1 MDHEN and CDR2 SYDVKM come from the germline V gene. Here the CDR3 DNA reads TGTGCTATCCGTAGCAGGGGTGTTGGGGTTCTACCAGATACGCAGTATTTT. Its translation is CAIRSRGVGVLPDTQYF.

This chain's CDR3 is CASSPGQGSSYEQYF. For the CDR3, the DNA is TGTGCCAGCAGCCCGGGACAGGGAAGCTCCTACGAGCAGTACTTC. The genes are TRBV5-5 and TRBJ2-7; 9 nucleotides line up with TRBD1. J gave up 0 bases and V 4 bases, and 5 bases lay outside the gene matches. Germline V gene data show CDR1 as SGHKS and CDR2 as YYEKEE (reference sequence). The CDR3 runs to 15 residues.